This TCR beta chain originates from a study of blood T cell repertoires in COVID-19. Study background: Sites in the United States, Italy and Spain provided acute and convalescent COVID-19 samples.

Original analysis: Reference gene primer amplification gave estimated nucleated cell counts. Only in-frame clones appear in the TCRdb table, and some are missing; sequencing was by immunoSEQ multiplex PCR. V, J and clone size are taken as reported in that table, and D and trimming were inferred from the DNA itself. The sample has roughly 80,000 clones; around 88% are singletons. The CDR3 runs to 18 residues. V and J are TRBV21-1 and TRBJ1-6; the DNA was not used to check the table's D call, TRBD1. TRBV21-1 is shown as a pseudogene. The sequencing sample was made of peripheral blood. The sequence came from a woman over 75 with acute or convalescent COVID-19. CDR3 coding DNA: TGTGCCAGCAGCAAAGAGAAGGACAGCGACTCCTATAATTCACCCCTCCACTTT. As protein: CASSKEKDSDSYNSPLHF.